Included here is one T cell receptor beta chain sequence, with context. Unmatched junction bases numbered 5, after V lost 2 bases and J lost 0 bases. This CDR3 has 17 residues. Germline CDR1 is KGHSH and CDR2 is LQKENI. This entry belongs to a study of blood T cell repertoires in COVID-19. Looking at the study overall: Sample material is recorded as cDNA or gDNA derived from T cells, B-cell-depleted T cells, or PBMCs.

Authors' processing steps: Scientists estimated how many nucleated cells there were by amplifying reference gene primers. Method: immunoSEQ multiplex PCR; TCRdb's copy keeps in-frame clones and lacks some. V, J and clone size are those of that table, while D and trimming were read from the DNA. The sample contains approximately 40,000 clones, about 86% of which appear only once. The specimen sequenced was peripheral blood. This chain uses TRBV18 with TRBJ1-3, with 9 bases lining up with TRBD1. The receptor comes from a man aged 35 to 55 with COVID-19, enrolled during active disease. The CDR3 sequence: CASSPATGGISGNTIYF. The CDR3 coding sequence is TGTGCCAGCTCACCAGCGACAGGGGGTATCTCTGGAAACACCATATATTTT.